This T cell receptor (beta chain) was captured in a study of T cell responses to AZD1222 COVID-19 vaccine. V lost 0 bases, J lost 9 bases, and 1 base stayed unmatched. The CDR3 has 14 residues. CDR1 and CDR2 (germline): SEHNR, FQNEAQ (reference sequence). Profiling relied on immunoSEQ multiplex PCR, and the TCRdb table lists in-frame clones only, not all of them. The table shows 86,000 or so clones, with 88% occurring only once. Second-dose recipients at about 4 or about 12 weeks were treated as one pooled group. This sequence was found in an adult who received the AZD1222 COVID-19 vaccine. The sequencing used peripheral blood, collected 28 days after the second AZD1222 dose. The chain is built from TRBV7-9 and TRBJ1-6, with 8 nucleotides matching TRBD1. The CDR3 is CASSLADRASPLHF. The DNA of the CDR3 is TGTGCCAGCAGCTTAGCGGACAGGGCTTCACCCCTCCACTTT.